One and the same sample provided the 31 T cell receptor beta chains below, sequenced in a study of blood T cell repertoires in COVID-19 (dated by TCRdb to between 2020 and 2021). Library preparation employed the immunoSEQ multiplex PCR assay. Held by TCRdb, this immuneACCESS table contains in-frame sequences only and omits some clones. Under half of the omission traces to an unresolved V gene where checked; the cause of the rest is unknown. Within this sample are approximately 93,000 clones, with roughly 79% of them counted one time only. Clones ranked in the top ten supply 9.8% of the sample. Sequenced sample: peripheral blood. The receptors derive from a woman aged 80 or older with acute or convalescent COVID-19.

The V gene is TRBV24-1, the J gene TRBJ2-1; tentative D call: TRBD2 (6 bases). Trimming removed 5 bases from V and 0 bases from J, with 13 bases in between. The CDR3 totals 16 residues. Germline CDR1 and CDR2: KGHDR and SFDVKD. CDR3 loop: CATSVAGRSSYNEQFF. The CDR3 nucleotides are TGTGCCACCAGTGTGGCGGGAAGGAGCTCCTACAATGAGCAGTTCTTC.

The chain carries TRBV6-6 and TRBJ2-2, with D perhaps TRBD2 (6 bases). Trimming left V 4 bases short and J 2 bases short, with 14 bases between. CDR1 and CDR2 from the germline V gene are MNHNY and SVGAGI (reference sequence). The CDR3 totals 16 residues. In DNA, the CDR3 is TGTGCCAGCAGTTCTACCGGGACTGGCAACACCGGGGAGCTGTTTTTT. The encoded protein is CASSSTGTGNTGELFF.

The chain recombines TRBV6-5 with TRBJ1-2, with 9 bases fitting TRBD1. The germline gives CDR1 MNHEY, CDR2 SVGAGI. The CDR3 extends over 15 amino acids. V was pared by 5 bases and J by 4 bases, with 8 bases of the junction left unmatched. The CDR3 sequence is CASSPGTGLAYGYTF. DNA for the CDR3: TGTGCCAGCAGTCCCGGGACAGGGCTAGCCTATGGCTACACCTTC.

The sample holds many counts of this clone. This sequence joins TRBV7-8 and TRBJ1-4; 12 bases line up with TRBD1. J was trimmed by 8 bases and V by 5 bases; bases with no gene match: 6. CDR1 is SGHVS, CDR2 FQNEAQ, per germline. The CDR3 sequence is 15 residues long. The CDR3 bases are TGTGCCAGCAGCCAAGCCGGGACAGGGGGCGAAAAACTGTTTTTT. It translates to CASSQAGTGGEKLFF.

The table lists this clone with a few counts. V usage is TRBV7-9 and J usage is TRBJ2-7, with 8 bases lining up with TRBD1. This CDR3 spans 16 amino acids. Germline CDR1 reads SEHNR; CDR2 reads FQNEAQ (reference sequence). With 7 bases clipped from V and 1 base from J, the junction kept 12 bases outside the gene matches. The CDR3 spells CASNQPGQGESYEQYF. The CDR3 coding sequence is TGTGCCAGCAACCAACCCGGACAGGGTGAGTCCTACGAGCAGTACTTC. Based on the CDR3 plus reference TRBV7-9 and TRBJ2-7, the full variable domain is DTGVSQNPRHKITKRGQNVTFRCDPISEHNRLYWYRQTLGQGPEFLTYFQNEAQLEKSRLLSDRFSAERPKGSFSTLEIQRTEQGDSAMYLCASNQPGQGESYEQYFGPGTRLTVT.

This chain joins TRBV28 and TRBJ1-1; maybe TRBD1 (6 bases). V dropped 8 bases and J dropped 11 bases, with 15 bases sitting between them. This CDR3 is 11 amino acids long. In germline, CDR1 is MDHEN, CDR2 SYDVKM. CDR3 loop: CASGLPGVAFF. For the CDR3, the DNA is TGTGCCAGCGGACTTCCAGGGGTTGCTTTCTTT.

V usage is TRBV9 and J usage is TRBJ1-6; no firm D call. Germline loops: CDR1 SGDLS, CDR2 YYNGEE. CDR3 length equals 13 residues. V lost 3 bases, J lost 9 bases, and 10 bases lay in between. The CDR3: CASSAATRSPLHF. For the CDR3, the DNA is TGTGCCAGCAGCGCTGCTACGCGTTCACCCCTCCACTTT.

The chain uses TRBV30 and TRBJ1-4; D ambiguous. CDR3 size: 12 residues. The germline V and J ends were trimmed by 1 base and 6 bases, with 6 bases remaining between them. Per germline, CDR1 GTSNPN and CDR2 SVGIG (reference sequence). CDR3 sequence reads: CAWSDNYEKLFF. As DNA, the CDR3 is TGTGCCTGGAGTGACAATTATGAAAAACTGTTTTTT.

As for this clone: Additional DNA sequences in this sample encode the identical CDR3. The V and J genes are TRBV20-1 and TRBJ2-7, with D maybe TRBD1 (5 bases). The CDR3 runs 11 residues. Germline V CDR1 and CDR2: DFQATT, SNEGSKA (reference sequence). Trimming cost V 3 bases and J 5 bases, with 8 bases left between them. The CDR3 loop is CSARSGHEQYF. The CDR3, as DNA: TGCAGTGCTAGGTCAGGGCACGAGCAGTACTTC.

A single count supports this clone. The chain employs TRBV9 and TRBJ1-1, with TRBD1 as a possible D gene (6 bases). CDR3 length: 14 residues. Between the trimmed V and J ends, which lost 4 bases and 3 bases, there was a span of 13 bases. Per the germline V gene, CDR1 is SGDLS and CDR2 is YYNGEE. The CDR3 region has the DNA TGTGCCAGCAGCCAAGGACAGTCCTACACTGAAGCTTTCTTT. Its translation: CASSQGQSYTEAFF.

This clone was counted once. This rearrangement joins TRBV27 to TRBJ1-4, with D unclear. From germline, CDR1 is MNHEY and CDR2 SMNVEV (reference sequence). V gave up 2 bases and J gave up 7 bases, with 8 bases separating them. The CDR3 runs 13 residues. The CDR3: CASSLSQFEKLFF. CDR3 nucleotides: TGTGCCAGCAGTTTAAGTCAGTTTGAAAAACTGTTTTTT.

The V call is TRBV7-2, the J call TRBJ2-3, with D perhaps TRBD2 (5 bases). Germline V gives CDR1 SGHTA, CDR2 FQGNSA. CDR3 size: 14 residues. The V gene lost 3 bases and the J gene lost 3 bases, with 10 bases spanning the gap. This CDR3 is CASSFLLVTDTQYF. In DNA form, the CDR3 reads TGTGCCAGCAGCTTCTTACTAGTTACAGATACGCAGTATTTT. Based on the CDR3 plus reference TRBV7-2 and TRBJ2-3, the full variable domain is GAGVSQSPSNKVTEKGKDVELRCDPISGHTALYWYRQSLGQGLEFLIYFQGNSAPDKSGLPSDRFSAERTGGSVSTLTIQRTQQEDSAVYLCASSFLLVTDTQYFGPGTRLTVL.

The chain recombines TRBV4-2 with TRBJ2-5, with D possibly TRBD2 on 6 matching bases. V lost 1 base, J lost 3 bases, and 15 bases lay in between. This CDR3 has 16 amino acids. Germline V gene data show CDR1 as LGHNA and CDR2 as YNFKEQ. The CDR3 DNA reads as TGTGCCAGCAGCCAAGCATACGGCGGGGCCGAAGAGACCCAGTACTTC. Translation: CASSQAYGGAEETQYF.

This chain uses TRBV2 with TRBJ2-7; TRBD1 matches 11 bases. V was pared by 0 bases and J by 9 bases, with 10 bases of the junction left unmatched. This CDR3 region has 16 residues. Germline assignment: CDR1 SNHLY and CDR2 FYNNEI. CDR3 amino acids: CASSEAYGQGARLQYF. The CDR3 region has the DNA TGTGCCAGCAGTGAAGCTTACGGACAGGGGGCGCGTTTGCAGTACTTC.

V gene TRBV5-4 combines with J gene TRBJ1-1, with D possibly matching TRBD1 (6 bases). The germline CDR1 and CDR2 sequences are SGHNT and YYREEE (reference sequence). This CDR3 comprises 15 residues. Trimming removed 0 bases at V and 4 bases at J, with 13 bases between. The CDR3 is CASSLVSSRGTEAFF. The CDR3 nucleotides are TGTGCCAGCAGCTTGGTCTCTTCCAGGGGCACTGAAGCTTTCTTT.

The chain combines TRBV27 with TRBJ1-1; weak D call: TRBD1 (5 bases). The CDR3 loop spans 14 amino acids. Trimming left V 3 bases short and J 4 bases short, with 12 bases between. Germline V gives CDR1 MNHEY, CDR2 SMNVEV (reference sequence). Here the CDR3 reads CASSFQGGGTEAFF. The CDR3 DNA is TGTGCCAGCAGTTTTCAGGGCGGCGGCACTGAAGCTTTCTTT.

This rearrangement joins TRBV18 to TRBJ2-2; TRBD2 might be the D (6 bases). There are 18 residues in the CDR3. The germline gives CDR1 KGHSH, CDR2 LQKENI. V lost 3 bases, J lost 4 bases, and 21 bases lay in between. The DNA for the CDR3 is TGTGCCAGCTCACCTCGGGACTTCATACCCTCCTCCACCGGGGAGCTGTTTTTT. It encodes CASSPRDFIPSSTGELFF.

The rearrangement links TRBV6-5 to TRBJ1-4; D unresolved. Germline lookup yields CDR1 MNHEY and CDR2 SVGAGI. The V and J ends lost 2 bases and 8 bases respectively, with 18 bases between them. The CDR3 covers 16 residues. The CDR3 reads CASSYHRDPEREKLFF. CDR3 nucleotide sequence: TGTGCCAGCAGTTACCACAGAGACCCGGAAAGGGAAAAACTGTTTTTT.

The chain uses TRBV7-2 and TRBJ2-7, with 12 bases matching TRBD1. Trimming at V came to 3 bases and at J to 5 bases, leaving 2 bases not matched to a gene. The length of the CDR3 is 14 residues. CDR1 is SGHTA and CDR2 is FQGNSA in the germline V gene. In DNA form, the CDR3 reads TGTGCCAGCAGCTTGGGACAGGGGGCCCACGAGCAGTACTTC. Its protein is CASSLGQGAHEQYF.

The genes are TRBV11-2 and TRBJ2-5; 7 positions agree with TRBD1. CDR3 length: 12 amino acids. Germline V gene data show CDR1 as SGHAT and CDR2 as FQNNGV. V was clipped by 3 bases and J by 10 bases; unmatched bases: 5. As DNA, the CDR3 is TGTGCCAGCAGCTTGTTCCAGGGGGACCAGTACTTC. Amino acids: CASSLFQGDQYF.

V usage is TRBV19 and J usage is TRBJ1-6; 7 nucleotides agree with TRBD1. From germline, CDR1 is LNHDA and CDR2 SQIVND (reference sequence). V lost 6 bases and J lost 8; bases outside the gene matches: 4. The CDR3 totals 13 residues. CDR3 DNA: TGTGCCAGTAGGAGCCAGGGGGATTCACCCCTCCACTTT. Translated: CASRSQGDSPLHF.

The gene calls are TRBV7-9 and TRBJ1-6, with TRBD1 matching over 10 bases. Per the germline V gene, CDR1 is SEHNR and CDR2 is FQNEAQ (reference sequence). Germline trimming cut 5 bases from V and 4 bases from J; bases unmatched to any gene: 2. CDR3 length equals 15 residues. The CDR3: CASSKDRGYNSPLHF. CDR3 coding DNA: TGTGCCAGCAGCAAGGACAGGGGGTATAATTCACCCCTCCACTTT.

The V gene is TRBV4-2, the J gene TRBJ2-7; 7 bases map to TRBD1. Germline assignment: CDR1 LGHNA and CDR2 YNFKEQ. CDR3 length equals 16 residues. The junction had 6 bases not matched to a gene; V was cut back by 0 bases and J by 1 base. Here the CDR3 reads CASSQDGRQGSYEQYF. DNA of the CDR3: TGTGCCAGCAGCCAAGATGGGAGACAGGGTTCCTACGAGCAGTACTTC.

In the case of this clone: An end of the junction differs from the germline gene, which may be a read error. This rearrangement joins TRBV28 to TRBJ2-7; 8 bases map to TRBD2. The V gene's germline CDR1 is MDHEN and CDR2 SYDVKM. The CDR3 totals 11 residues. CDR3 protein: CARGAAYEQYF. The CDR3 DNA reads as TGCGCGCGGGGGGCGGCCTACGAGCAGTACTTC.

This clone was counted between two and nine times. The V gene is TRBV7-2, the J gene TRBJ1-2; the D gene is possibly TRBD1 (6 bases). Germline V gene lookup returns CDR1 SGHTA and CDR2 FQGNSA. Trimming shortened V by 2 bases and J by 3 bases, and 10 bases separated the two germline ends. The CDR3 totals 14 residues. Here the CDR3 reads CASSLIQGDYGYTF. The CDR3 DNA follows: TGTGCCAGCAGCTTAATACAGGGCGACTATGGCTACACCTTC. The full variable domain, completed using reference TRBV7-2 and TRBJ1-2, is GAGVSQSPSNKVTEKGKDVELRCDPISGHTALYWYRQSLGQGLEFLIYFQGNSAPDKSGLPSDRFSAERTGGSVSTLTIQRTQQEDSAVYLCASSLIQGDYGYTFGSGTRLTVV.

This clone was detected only a few times. The chain uses TRBV4-3 and TRBJ1-2; D remains ambiguous. V lost 0 bases to trimming and J lost 8 bases, with 10 bases between them. This CDR3 has 13 residues. From germline, CDR1 is LGHNA and CDR2 YSLEER. The CDR3 DNA reads TGCGCCAGCAGCCAAGAGAGGGTCAGAGGCTACACCTTC. This codes for CASSQERVRGYTF.

A single count supports this clone. The DNA of the CDR3 is TGTGCCAGTAGTATAGGGACAAAGGAAAAACTGTTTTTT. Its translation: CASSIGTKEKLFF. The chain employs TRBV19 and TRBJ1-4, with D possibly TRBD1 on 5 matching bases. V was pared by 1 base and J by 8 bases, with 8 bases between. The CDR3 has 13 amino acids. Germline values: CDR1 LNHDA, CDR2 SQIVND (reference sequence).

The chain carries TRBV7-9 and TRBJ1-4, with D possibly being TRBD1 (6 bases). The CDR3 is made up of 14 amino acids. From germline, CDR1 is SEHNR and CDR2 FQNEAQ (reference sequence). V was cut by 5 bases and J by 3 bases, with 10 bases left in between. CDR3: CASSDRSANEKLFF. The CDR3 DNA is TGTGCCAGCAGCGACAGGTCAGCTAATGAAAAACTGTTTTTT.

The gene calls are TRBV7-8 and TRBJ2-5; no firm D call. V was shortened by 1 base and J by 1 base, with 7 bases between the two germline ends. CDR1 is SGHVS, CDR2 FQNEAQ, per germline. This CDR3 is 14 amino acids long. The CDR3 DNA sequence: TGTGCCAGCAGCTTAGGGTCAGTCCAAGAGACCCAGTACTTC. This translates into CASSLGSVQETQYF.

The rearrangement uses TRBV30 and TRBJ1-6; D ambiguous. The CDR3 runs 11 residues. Between the trimmed V and J ends, which lost 0 bases and 18 bases, there was a span of 12 bases. CDR1 and CDR2 from the germline V gene are GTSNPN and SVGIG (reference sequence). The CDR3 region has the DNA TGTGCCTGGAGTGTAAGAAACGGGTACCACTTT. It yields the protein CAWSVRNGYHF.

The CDR3 coding sequence is TGTGCCTGGAGCGCGGGGGGGATGGAGGACGCTAATGAAAAACTGTTTTTT. Its protein product is CAWSAGGMEDANEKLFF. The rearrangement joins TRBV30 to TRBJ1-4; tentatively, D is TRBD1 (5 bases). V was pared by 3 bases and J by 3 bases, with 20 bases between. CDR1 and CDR2 from the germline V gene are GTSNPN and SVGIG (reference sequence). The CDR3 sequence is 17 residues long. Variable domain in full (rest from reference TRBV30 and TRBJ1-4): SQTIHQWPATLVQPVGSPLSLECTVEGTSNPNLYWYRQAAGRGLQLLFYSVGIGQISSEVPQNLSASRPQDRQFILSSKKLLLSDSGFYLCAWSAGGMEDANEKLFFGSGTQLSVL.